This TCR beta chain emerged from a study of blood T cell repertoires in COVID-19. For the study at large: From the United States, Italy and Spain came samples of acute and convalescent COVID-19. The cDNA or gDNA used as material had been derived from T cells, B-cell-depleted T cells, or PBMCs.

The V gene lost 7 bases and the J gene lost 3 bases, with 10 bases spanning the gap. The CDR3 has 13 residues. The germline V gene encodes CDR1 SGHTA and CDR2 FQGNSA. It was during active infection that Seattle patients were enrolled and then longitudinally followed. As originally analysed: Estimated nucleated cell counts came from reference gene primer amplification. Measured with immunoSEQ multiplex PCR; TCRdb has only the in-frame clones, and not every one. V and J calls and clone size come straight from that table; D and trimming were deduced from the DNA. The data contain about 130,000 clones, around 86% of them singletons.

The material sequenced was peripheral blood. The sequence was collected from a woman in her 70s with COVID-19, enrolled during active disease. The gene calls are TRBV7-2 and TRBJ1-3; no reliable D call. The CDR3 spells CASTVNIGNTIYF. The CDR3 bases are TGTGCCAGCACCGTTAATATTGGAAACACCATATATTTT.